The 26 T cell receptor beta chains given below trace back to one sample, sequenced in a study of identical twins. TCRdb analysed the 5' RACE reads with MiXCR anew, one entry per CDR3 protein. This table holds a few hundred thousand distinct CDR3 sequences, roughly 12% found once. Another study also made use of these data, one on yellow fever vaccine responses in identical twins.

Source material: CD8+ T cells sorted from blood. These receptors all come from a woman aged 18-29 years in good health.

This clonotype has more than one count but fewer than ten. The chain employs TRBV4-2 and TRBJ1-4; 10 nucleotides align to TRBD1. Losses at the gene ends were 0 bases for V and 6 bases for J; bases not matched to a gene: 4. CDR1 is LGHNA, CDR2 YNFKEQ, per germline. CDR3 length equals 16 residues. CDR3 amino acids: CASSQEGGTGDEKLFF. The CDR3 coding sequence is TGTGCCAGCAGCCAAGAAGGGGGGACAGGGGATGAAAAACTGTTTTTT.

This clonotype has more than one count but fewer than ten. The chain links TRBV10-3 to TRBJ2-7, with a weak D call TRBD2 (6 bases). Per germline, CDR1 ENHRY and CDR2 SYGVKD. This CDR3 is built from 12 residues. V gave up 2 bases and J gave up 5 bases, with 7 bases separating them. CDR3 amino acids: CAISEGGNEQYF. The CDR3 nucleotides read TGTGCCATCAGTGAGGGGGGGAACGAGCAGTACTTC.

This chain connects TRBV6-1 to TRBJ2-5, with 10 positions matching TRBD2. V dropped 2 bases and J dropped 0; count of bases not matched to a gene: 9. Germline CDR1 reads MNHNS; CDR2 reads SASEGT. The CDR3 has 18 amino acids. The CDR3 sequence is CASSELAGGPPNQETQYF. CDR3 nucleotide sequence: TGTGCCAGCAGTGAATTAGCGGGGGGACCCCCAAACCAAGAGACCCAGTACTTC.

There are a few counts of this clonotype. CDR3 region: CASSLAGLAGERGTQYF. CDR3 nucleotide sequence: TGCGCCAGCAGCTTGGCGGGACTAGCGGGAGAGAGGGGTACGCAGTATTTT. The chain is built from TRBV5-1 and TRBJ2-3, with TRBD2 identical over 14 bases. Germline CDR1 and CDR2: SGHRS and YFSETQ. The CDR3 spans 17 residues. J lost 8 bases, V lost 0 bases, and 8 bases had no gene match.

The chain joins TRBV7-6 to TRBJ2-1; a weak D match, TRBD1 (6 bases). CDR1 SGHVS and CDR2 FNYEAQ come from the germline V gene. Trimming removed 4 bases at V and 3 bases at J, with 7 bases between. The CDR3 spans 13 residues. The CDR3 DNA reads as TGTGCCAGCAGCTGGGACAACTACAATGAGCAGTTCTTC. Translating gives CASSWDNYNEQFF.

V usage is TRBV4-2 and J usage is TRBJ2-5, with D hard to call. Germline loops: CDR1 LGHNA, CDR2 YNFKEQ. This CDR3 is 13 amino acids long. Trimming left V 0 bases short and J 1 base short, with 3 bases between. The CDR3 DNA sequence: TGTGCCAGCAGCCAAGATTCCCAAGAGACCCAGTACTTC. Translating it yields CASSQDSQETQYF.

This clonotype was observed many times. The chain carries TRBV2 and TRBJ2-6, with D perhaps being TRBD1 or TRBD2 (5 bases each). The CDR3 totals 17 residues. The V and J ends lost 7 bases and 2 bases respectively, with 18 bases between them. Germline-derived CDR1 and CDR2 are SNHLY and FYNNEI. CDR3 in amino acids: CASKGPRKDTGANVLTF. The CDR3 bases are TGTGCCAGCAAGGGACCTAGGAAAGACACTGGGGCCAACGTCCTGACTTTC.

The V gene is TRBV29-1, the J gene TRBJ2-1; TRBD2 agrees at 10 bases. V gave up 0 bases and J gave up 6 bases; unmatched junction bases: 8. Germline V gene sequence: CDR1 SQVTM, CDR2 ANQGSEA. The CDR3 sequence is 16 residues long. DNA for the CDR3: TGCAGCGTTGAAGATCCTGGTAGCGGGAGGCTCAATGAGCAGTTCTTC. Amino acid sequence: CSVEDPGSGRLNEQFF.

The chain has TRBV5-4 and TRBJ2-1; 9 nucleotides align to TRBD2. V lost 7 bases and J lost 7; bases outside the gene matches: 15. The CDR3 extends over 16 amino acids. Germline CDR1 and CDR2: SGHNT and YYREEE (reference sequence). The CDR3, as DNA: TGTGCCAGCTCCGATCGGGAGCGGGAGGTCGGTAATGAGCAGTTCTTC. This gives the protein CASSDREREVGNEQFF.

The DNA for the CDR3 is TGCAGCGTTCCTACGTATCTCCAGGTGTATCAGCCCCAGCATTTT. The encoded protein is CSVPTYLQVYQPQHF. V and J are TRBV29-1 and TRBJ1-5, with no clear D. Between the trimmed V and J ends, which lost 5 bases and 5 bases, there was a span of 19 bases. Germline-derived CDR1 and CDR2 are SQVTM and ANQGSEA. This CDR3 is built from 15 residues.

The table lists this clonotype with a few counts. This chain links TRBV27 with TRBJ2-7; no firm D call. V lost 1 base, J lost 5 bases, and 3 bases lay in between. Germline V CDR1 and CDR2: MNHEY, SMNVEV (reference sequence). The CDR3 is 11 residues long. In DNA form, the CDR3 reads TGTGCCAGCAGTTTATATAACGAGCAGTACTTC. It is translated as CASSLYNEQYF.

In its sample, this clonotype was seen many times. The V gene is TRBV29-1, the J gene TRBJ2-1, with D perhaps TRBD2 (6 bases). The V and J ends lost 8 bases and 0 bases respectively, with 14 bases between them. The CDR3 loop spans 14 amino acids. The germline gives CDR1 SQVTM, CDR2 ANQGSEA. CDR3 bases: TGCAGCTCGGGACTCGCGAGCTCCTACAATGAGCAGTTCTTC. It is translated as CSSGLASSYNEQFF.

This clonotype was observed a handful of times. The chain joins TRBV13 to TRBJ2-1, with TRBD1 matching over 8 bases. V trimming: 4 bases; J trimming: 6 bases; junction bases outside the gene matches: 14. The CDR3 has 17 residues. Per the germline V gene, CDR1 is PRHDT and CDR2 is FYEKMQ (reference sequence). This CDR3 is CASSSDRGRVVPNEQFF. In DNA form, the CDR3 reads TGTGCCAGCAGCTCCGACAGGGGCCGGGTCGTACCCAATGAGCAGTTCTTC.

The sample holds a few counts of this clonotype. In DNA form, the CDR3 reads TGTGCCAGCAGTTACTCGGGGGACAGTATCTATGGCTACACCTTC. As protein: CASSYSGDSIYGYTF. The chain joins TRBV6-5 to TRBJ1-2; 7 bases are a match to TRBD1. Germline V gene lookup returns CDR1 MNHEY and CDR2 SVGAGI. The CDR3 is made up of 15 amino acids. V shed 0 bases, J shed 4 bases, and the junction held 5 bases outside the gene matches.

This chain connects TRBV12-3 or TRBV12-4 to TRBJ2-5; 10 bases fit TRBD2. CDR3 length equals 12 residues. The junction had 1 base not matched to a gene; V was cut back by 7 bases and J by 5 bases. The CDR3 DNA is TGTGCCAGCAAAGCGGGAGGGGAGACCCAGTACTTC. Translating it yields CASKAGGETQYF.

The table lists this clonotype with many counts. The genes are TRBV3-1 and TRBJ2-7, with D possibly called TRBD1 or TRBD2 (5 bases each). The germline gives CDR1 LGHDT, CDR2 YNNKEL (reference sequence). V lost 2 bases, J lost 3 bases, and 8 bases lay in between. This CDR3 has 13 residues. CDR3: CASSQRDVYEQYF. DNA of the CDR3: TGTGCCAGCAGCCAACGGGACGTCTACGAGCAGTACTTC.

The V and J genes are TRBV7-9 and TRBJ2-3; 14 bases are a match to TRBD2. V lost 4 bases and J lost 4; bases outside the gene matches: 7. Germline loops: CDR1 SEHNR, CDR2 FQNEAQ (reference sequence). This CDR3 has 17 amino acids. CDR3 residues: CASSSPGLAGAADTQYF. In DNA form, the CDR3 reads TGTGCCAGCAGCTCACCGGGACTAGCGGGAGCTGCAGATACGCAGTATTTT.

This clonotype was recorded a few times. The chain links TRBV20-1 to TRBJ2-5; no firm D call. The V gene's germline CDR1 is DFQATT and CDR2 SNEGSKA (reference sequence). The CDR3 is 19 residues long. The germline V and J ends were trimmed by 6 bases and 0 bases, with 29 bases remaining between them. The CDR3 spells CSANPPPLLVGSDQETQYF. Here the CDR3 DNA reads TGCAGTGCGAACCCCCCTCCCCTTTTGGTAGGCTCCGACCAAGAGACCCAGTACTTC.

This clonotype was recorded a few times. This sequence joins TRBV3-1 and TRBJ2-3; 7 nucleotides agree with TRBD2. Germline CDR1 is LGHDT and CDR2 is YNNKEL (reference sequence). This CDR3 is 15 amino acids long. V lost 2 bases, J lost 1 base, and 3 bases stayed unmatched. CDR3 sequence: CASSQMAGGTDTQYF. For the CDR3, the DNA is TGTGCCAGCAGCCAAATGGCGGGGGGCACAGATACGCAGTATTTT.

This clonotype was detected a few times. V usage is TRBV28 and J usage is TRBJ2-7; D remains unclear. The CDR3 is 12 residues long. The germline V gene has CDR1 MDHEN and CDR2 SYDVKM. Trimming took 4 bases from V and 1 from J, leaving 5 bases between them. The CDR3 sequence is CASSSESYEQYF. The CDR3 DNA is TGTGCCAGCAGTTCAGAGTCCTACGAGCAGTACTTC.

V is TRBV9 and J is TRBJ2-1; 12 bases line up with TRBD2. This CDR3 is 16 amino acids long. Trimming at V came to 4 bases and at J to 5 bases, leaving 7 bases not matched to a gene. The germline V gene has CDR1 SGDLS and CDR2 YYNGEE. The CDR3 sequence is CASSPRLAGVNNEQFF. CDR3 DNA: TGTGCCAGCAGCCCCCGACTAGCGGGAGTCAACAATGAGCAGTTCTTC. Full variable domain (remainder filled in from reference TRBV9 and TRBJ2-1): DSGVTQTPKHLITATGQRVTLRCSPRSGDLSVYWYQQSLDQGLQFLIQYYNGEERAKGNILERFSAQQFPDLHSELNLSSLELGDSALYFCASSPRLAGVNNEQFFGPGTRLTVL.

In its sample, this clonotype was seen a few times. This rearrangement joins TRBV19 to TRBJ2-1, with a tentative D call TRBD1 (7 bases). The V and J ends lost 1 base and 4 bases respectively, with 14 bases between them. Germline V lookup: CDR1 LNHDA, CDR2 SQIVND (reference sequence). This CDR3 contains 16 residues. CDR3 sequence (DNA): TGTGCCAGTAGTATAGTTTGGACAGGAGGGTACAATGAGCAGTTCTTC. It encodes CASSIVWTGGYNEQFF.

The rearrangement joins TRBV25-1 to TRBJ1-4, with unresolved D. The CDR3 totals 13 residues. Per germline, CDR1 MGHDK and CDR2 SYGVNS. V was clipped by 6 bases and J by 0 bases, with 5 bases between them. CDR3 in amino acids: CASSLATNEKLFF. Written as DNA, the CDR3 is TGTGCCAGCAGCCTGGCAACTAATGAAAAACTGTTTTTT.

This clonotype has just a few counts. V gene TRBV14 combines with J gene TRBJ2-7; D is perhaps TRBD2 (6 bases). Trimming pared 0 bases from V and 4 bases from J, leaving 10 bases between. This CDR3 is built from 14 residues. Germline assignment: CDR1 SGHDN and CDR2 FVKESK. The CDR3 sequence is CASSQDSGRYEQYV. DNA of the CDR3: TGTGCCAGCAGCCAAGATTCGGGGAGGTACGAGCAGTACGTC.

The genes are TRBV9 and TRBJ2-6, with TRBD2 as a possible D gene (5 bases). Trimming stripped 0 bases from V and 0 bases from J, with 19 bases between. The CDR3 spans 20 residues. Germline CDR1 SGDLS, CDR2 YYNGEE. CDR3 residues: CASSVVVGNFRGSGANVLTF. The CDR3, as DNA: TGTGCCAGCAGCGTAGTAGTTGGGAACTTTCGGGGCTCTGGGGCCAACGTCCTGACTTTC.

This clonotype was detected ten times or more. This chain joins TRBV5-1 and TRBJ2-1, with a possible D match to TRBD2 (6 bases). This CDR3 contains 16 residues. V was cut by 2 bases and J by 4 bases, with 16 bases left in between. Germline V gene sequence: CDR1 SGHRS, CDR2 YFSETQ. CDR3 sequence: CASSFWGEIRYNEQFF. CDR3 coding DNA: TGCGCCAGCAGCTTTTGGGGGGAAATTAGGTACAATGAGCAGTTCTTC. Full variable domain (rest looked up from reference TRBV5-1 and TRBJ2-1): KAGVTQTPRYLIKTRGQQVTLSCSPISGHRSVSWYQQTPGQGLQFLFEYFSETQRNKGNFPGRFSGRQFSNSRSEMNVSTLELGDSALYLCASSFWGEIRYNEQFFGPGTRLTVL.